This TCR beta chain was observed in a study of shared clonotypes between healthy human individuals. The CDR3 length is 11 residues. Germline V gene data show CDR1 as MGHDK and CDR2 as SYGVNS. This clone was counted a few times. Its antigen is currently unknown. Study-wide findings and caveats: Memory subsets generally showed smaller estimated richness than naive subsets did.

Assay: immunoSEQ multiplex PCR; the TCRdb copy retains only in-frame clones and omits some. This table holds a few million clones, approximately 95% found once. Source material: naive CD4+ T cells sorted from blood. The subset was: CD45RA+ positively selected. This chain connects TRBV25-1 to TRBJ1-5, with TRBD1 identical over 7 bases. The receptor was derived from a man aged 18 to 35 in good health. CDR3 loop: CEIQGNQPQHF. The CDR3 DNA follows: TGTGAAATACAGGGGAATCAGCCCCAGCATTTT.